The 14 T cell receptor beta chains reported below all come from one sample, sequenced in a study of cytomegalovirus exposure and HLA in healthy donors. Clones were sequenced by immunoSEQ multiplex PCR, and TCRdb holds only the in-frame ones, with some missing. This table has almost 75,000 clones, 70% to 90% appearing once. Sequencing was carried out using PBMCs. These receptors originate from a man between 25 and 39 years old in good health and CMV-seronegative.

This rearrangement joins TRBV4-2 to TRBJ2-7, with a possible D match to TRBD1 (6 bases). V was clipped by 0 bases and J by 3 bases, with 12 bases between them. Germline loops: CDR1 LGHNA, CDR2 YNFKEQ. The CDR3 sequence is 15 residues long. CDR3 region: CASSQETGNFYEQYF. The DNA of the CDR3 is TGTGCCAGCAGCCAAGAAACAGGGAACTTCTACGAGCAGTACTTC.

J is TRBJ1-5 and V is TRBV2; tentatively, D is TRBD1 (6 bases). Germline V lookup: CDR1 SNHLY, CDR2 FYNNEI. V dropped 7 bases and J dropped 2 bases, with 9 bases sitting between them. This CDR3 is 13 amino acids long. CDR3 nucleotide sequence: TGTGCCAGCAACAGGGATGGCAATCAGCCCCAGCATTTT. Amino acids: CASNRDGNQPQHF.

The chain combines TRBV7-8 with TRBJ2-7; D gene ambiguous. The CDR3 runs to 12 residues. V lost 2 bases to trimming and J lost 6 bases, with 8 bases between them. Germline values: CDR1 SGHVS, CDR2 FQNEAQ. CDR3 residues: CASSLSGSEQYV. Written as DNA, the CDR3 is TGTGCCAGCAGCTTATCGGGTAGCGAGCAGTACGTC.

The V gene is TRBV7-3, the J gene TRBJ2-1; 8 bases match TRBD1. V trimming: 0 bases; J trimming: 8 bases; junction bases outside the gene matches: 12. This CDR3 has 17 amino acids. Per the germline V gene, CDR1 is SGHTA and CDR2 is FQGTGA. The chain's CDR3 is CASSLTRAGQVTDEQFF. CDR3 nucleotide sequence: TGTGCCAGCAGCTTAACCCGTGCGGGACAGGTTACCGATGAGCAGTTCTTC.

The genes are TRBV7-2 and TRBJ1-2; 8 positions match TRBD1. Trimming cost V 4 bases and J 5 bases; bases outside gene matches: 9. The CDR3 is 15 residues long. Per germline, CDR1 SGHTA and CDR2 FQGNSA. The CDR3 sequence: CASSSDRGYLYGYTF. CDR3 in DNA: TGTGCCAGCAGCTCAGACAGGGGCTACCTTTATGGCTACACCTTC.

V gene TRBV2 combines with J gene TRBJ1-1; D not certain. The ends were cut back, 5 bases at V and 1 base at J, with 2 bases in the middle. CDR3 length: 11 residues. Germline V lookup: CDR1 SNHLY, CDR2 FYNNEI. CDR3 DNA: TGTGCCAGCAGTCAGAACACTGAAGCTTTCTTT. It codes for CASSQNTEAFF.

This sequence joins TRBV7-2 and TRBJ2-4; 10 bases are a match to TRBD1. CDR1 SGHTA and CDR2 FQGNSA come from the germline V gene. CDR3 length equals 19 residues. V shed 4 bases and J 0 bases; nucleotides not matched to a gene: 12. CDR3 in amino acids: CASSSRAGTGELAKNIQYF. CDR3 bases: TGTGCCAGCAGCTCGAGGGCCGGGACAGGGGAATTAGCCAAAAACATTCAGTACTTC.

The V and J genes are TRBV6-5 and TRBJ1-2; D remains ambiguous. Trimming cost V 6 bases and J 0 bases, with 8 bases left between them. This CDR3 is 13 amino acids long. Germline V gene data show CDR1 as MNHEY and CDR2 as SVGAGI. CDR3 sequence: CASRRDTNYGYTF. The CDR3 DNA reads as TGTGCCAGCAGGCGCGACACTAACTATGGCTACACCTTC.

This clone showed up just a few times. V gene TRBV5-1 combines with J gene TRBJ2-3, with 7 nucleotides matching TRBD2. CDR1 and CDR2 (germline): SGHRS, YFSETQ. V lost 3 bases to trimming and J lost 6 bases; unmatched junction nucleotides: 4. This CDR3 has 13 residues. The CDR3 sequence is CASSYSRGDTQYF. CDR3 coding DNA: TGCGCCAGCAGCTATTCGCGGGGGGATACGCAGTATTTT.

The CDR3 here is CASSAYSEAFF. CDR3 nucleotide sequence: TGTGCCAGCAGCGCCTATTCTGAAGCTTTCTTT. The chain has TRBV5-6 and TRBJ1-1; D gene ambiguous. Germline values: CDR1 SGHDT, CDR2 YYEEEE. Deletions cut 4 bases from V and 6 bases from J, with 7 bases between. There are 11 residues in the CDR3.

The rearrangement links TRBV18 to TRBJ1-1, with 7 bases aligning to TRBD1. The J segment lost 0 bases and the V segment lost 3 bases, leaving 13 bases of the junction unmatched. The CDR3 is 18 residues long. In germline, CDR1 is KGHSH, CDR2 LQKENI. CDR3 in DNA: TGTGCCAGCTCACCCTTATTCCCGACAGGGAGCATGAACACTGAAGCTTTCTTT. The encoded protein is CASSPLFPTGSMNTEAFF.

The chain combines TRBV5-1 with TRBJ1-4; D not certain. Looked up from germline, CDR1 is SGHRS and CDR2 is YFSETQ. Trimming removed 2 bases from V and 2 bases from J, with 7 bases in between. This CDR3 has 14 residues. The DNA of the CDR3 is TGCGCCAGCAGCTTCGGTGTTACTAATGAAAAACTGTTTTTT. Translation: CASSFGVTNEKLFF.

This clone was seen repeatedly, ten times or more. This chain uses TRBV7-9 with TRBJ1-1, with D possibly being TRBD1 (5 bases). CDR1 and CDR2 from the germline V gene are SEHNR and FQNEAQ (reference sequence). This CDR3 spans 16 amino acids. Between the trimmed V and J ends, which lost 2 bases and 4 bases, there was a span of 17 bases. The CDR3 region is CASSLNVGGVTTEAFF. The CDR3 DNA reads as TGTGCCAGCAGCTTAAACGTGGGAGGGGTGACCACTGAAGCTTTCTTT.

The rearrangement joins TRBV13 to TRBJ2-3, with 12 nucleotides matching TRBD2. Germline loops: CDR1 PRHDT, CDR2 FYEKMQ (reference sequence). The V segment lost 4 bases and the J segment 0 bases; nucleotides outside the gene matches: 17. This CDR3 contains 21 residues. The CDR3 region has the DNA TGTGCCAGCAGCTCAAAGAGGGGACTAGCGGGCCTTCCCGCTAGCACAGATACGCAGTATTTT. It codes for CASSSKRGLAGLPASTDTQYF.